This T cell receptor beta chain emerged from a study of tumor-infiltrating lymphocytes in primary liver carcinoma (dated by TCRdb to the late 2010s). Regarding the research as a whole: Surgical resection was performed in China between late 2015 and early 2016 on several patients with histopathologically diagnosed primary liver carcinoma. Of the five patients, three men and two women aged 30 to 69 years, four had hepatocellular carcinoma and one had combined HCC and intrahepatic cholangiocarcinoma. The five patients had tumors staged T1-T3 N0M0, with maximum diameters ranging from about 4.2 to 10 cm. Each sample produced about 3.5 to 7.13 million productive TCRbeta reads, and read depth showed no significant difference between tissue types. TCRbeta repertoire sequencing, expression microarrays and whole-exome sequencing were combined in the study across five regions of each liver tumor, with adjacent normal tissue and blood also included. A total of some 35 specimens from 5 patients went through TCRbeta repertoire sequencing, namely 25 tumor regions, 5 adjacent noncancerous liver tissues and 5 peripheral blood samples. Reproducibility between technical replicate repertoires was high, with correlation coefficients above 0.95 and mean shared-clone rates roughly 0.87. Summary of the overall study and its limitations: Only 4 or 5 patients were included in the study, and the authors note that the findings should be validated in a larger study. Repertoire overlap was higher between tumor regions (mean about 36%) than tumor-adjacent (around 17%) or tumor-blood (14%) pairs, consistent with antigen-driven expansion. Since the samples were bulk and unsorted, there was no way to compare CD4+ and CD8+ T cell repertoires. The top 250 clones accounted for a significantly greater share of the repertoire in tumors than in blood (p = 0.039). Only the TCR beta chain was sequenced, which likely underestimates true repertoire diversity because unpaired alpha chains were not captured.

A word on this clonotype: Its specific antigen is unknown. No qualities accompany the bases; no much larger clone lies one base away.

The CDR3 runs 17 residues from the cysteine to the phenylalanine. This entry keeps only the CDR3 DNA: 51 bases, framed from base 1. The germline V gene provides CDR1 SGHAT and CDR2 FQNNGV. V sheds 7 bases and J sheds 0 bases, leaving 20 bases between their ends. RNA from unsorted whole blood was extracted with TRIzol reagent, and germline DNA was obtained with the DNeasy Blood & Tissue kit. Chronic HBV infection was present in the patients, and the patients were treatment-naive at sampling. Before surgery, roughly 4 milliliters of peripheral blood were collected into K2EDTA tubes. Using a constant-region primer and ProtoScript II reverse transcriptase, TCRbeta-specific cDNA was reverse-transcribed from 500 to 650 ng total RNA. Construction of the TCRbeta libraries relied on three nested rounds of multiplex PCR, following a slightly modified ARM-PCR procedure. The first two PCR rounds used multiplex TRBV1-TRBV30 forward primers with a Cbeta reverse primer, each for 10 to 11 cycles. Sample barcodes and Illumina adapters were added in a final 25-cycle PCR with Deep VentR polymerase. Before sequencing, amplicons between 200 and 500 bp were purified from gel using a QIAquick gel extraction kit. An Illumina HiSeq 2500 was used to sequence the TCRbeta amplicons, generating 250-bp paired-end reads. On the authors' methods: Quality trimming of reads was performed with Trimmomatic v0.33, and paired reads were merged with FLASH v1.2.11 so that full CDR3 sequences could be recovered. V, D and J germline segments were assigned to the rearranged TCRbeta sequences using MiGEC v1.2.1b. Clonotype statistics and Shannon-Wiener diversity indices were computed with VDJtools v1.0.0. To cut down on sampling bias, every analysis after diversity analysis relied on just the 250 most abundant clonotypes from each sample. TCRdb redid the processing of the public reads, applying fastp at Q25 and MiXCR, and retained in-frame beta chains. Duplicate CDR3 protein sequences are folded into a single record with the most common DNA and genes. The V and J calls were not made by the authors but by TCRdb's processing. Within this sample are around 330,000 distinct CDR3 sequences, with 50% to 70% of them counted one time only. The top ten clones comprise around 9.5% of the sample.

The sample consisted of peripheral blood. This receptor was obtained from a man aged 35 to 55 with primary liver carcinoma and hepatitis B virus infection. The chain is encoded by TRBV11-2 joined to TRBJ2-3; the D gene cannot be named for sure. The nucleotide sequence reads TGTGCCAGCACTATCCGGATGCTAAAGGAGAGCACAGATACGCAGTATTTT. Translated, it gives CASTIRMLKESTDTQYF.